This TCR beta chain derives from a study of T cells in Graves' hyperthyroidism and ophthalmopathy. Overall study results and limits: Most expanded thyroid clonotypes above 0.001 also appeared in blood.

The ends were cut back, 2 bases at V and 0 bases at J, with 11 bases in the middle. Germline CDR1 is SGDLS and CDR2 is YYNGEE. This CDR3 is 15 amino acids long. In the case of this clonotype: Antigen unknown.

Authors of the study amplified TCR beta CDR3 regions from RNA transcripts. TCR CDR3 regions were first amplified by RT-PCR with HTBI primers. TCRdb analysed the multiplex PCR reads with MiXCR anew, one entry per CDR3 protein. The data contain more than 350,000 distinct CDR3 sequences, around 14% of them singletons. Sequencing used blood. The clonotype originates from a woman aged 25 to 39 with Graves' hyperthyroidism. The V call is TRBV9, the J call TRBJ1-2; D may be TRBD1 (5 bases). This CDR3 is CASSVGTGSNYGYTF. The CDR3 region has the DNA TGTGCCAGCAGCGTGGGGACGGGTTCTAACTATGGCTACACCTTC.